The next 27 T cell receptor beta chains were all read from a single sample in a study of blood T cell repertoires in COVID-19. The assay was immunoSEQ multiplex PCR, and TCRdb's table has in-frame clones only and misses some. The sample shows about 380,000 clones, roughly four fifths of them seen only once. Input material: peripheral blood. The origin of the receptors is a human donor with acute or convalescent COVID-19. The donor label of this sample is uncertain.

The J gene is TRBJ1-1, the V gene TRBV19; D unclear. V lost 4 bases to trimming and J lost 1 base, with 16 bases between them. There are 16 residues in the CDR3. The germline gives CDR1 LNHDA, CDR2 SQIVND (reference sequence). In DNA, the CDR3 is TGTGCCAGTAGTAGAGTTAGCGGACCTAGGAACACTGAAGCTTTCTTT. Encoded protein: CASSRVSGPRNTEAFF.

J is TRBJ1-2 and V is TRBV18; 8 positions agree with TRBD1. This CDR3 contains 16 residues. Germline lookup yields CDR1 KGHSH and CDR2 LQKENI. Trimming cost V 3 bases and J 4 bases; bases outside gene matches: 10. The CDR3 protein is CASSPYPGGESYGYTF. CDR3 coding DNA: TGTGCCAGCTCACCTTATCCAGGGGGCGAGAGCTATGGCTACACCTTC.

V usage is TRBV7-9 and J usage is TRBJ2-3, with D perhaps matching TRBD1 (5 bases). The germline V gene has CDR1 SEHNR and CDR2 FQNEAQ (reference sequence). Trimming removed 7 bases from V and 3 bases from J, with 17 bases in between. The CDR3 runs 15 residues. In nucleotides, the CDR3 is TGTGCCAGCACCCCCAGGCAGGGATATACAGATACGCAGTATTTT. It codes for CASTPRQGYTDTQYF.

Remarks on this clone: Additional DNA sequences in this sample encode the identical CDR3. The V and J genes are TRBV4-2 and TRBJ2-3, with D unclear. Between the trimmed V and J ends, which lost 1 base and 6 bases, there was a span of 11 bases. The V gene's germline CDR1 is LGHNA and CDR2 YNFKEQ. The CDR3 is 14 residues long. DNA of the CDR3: TGTGCCAGCAGCCAAGGGCTAGTAACGGATACGCAGTATTTT. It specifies CASSQGLVTDTQYF.

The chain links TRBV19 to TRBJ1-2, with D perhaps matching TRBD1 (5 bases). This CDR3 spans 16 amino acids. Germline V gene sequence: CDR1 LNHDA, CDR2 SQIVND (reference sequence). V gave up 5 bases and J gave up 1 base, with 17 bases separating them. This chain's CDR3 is CASSRGRVDLNYGYTF. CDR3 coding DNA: TGTGCCAGTAGTCGCGGCAGGGTAGACCTTAACTATGGCTACACCTTC.

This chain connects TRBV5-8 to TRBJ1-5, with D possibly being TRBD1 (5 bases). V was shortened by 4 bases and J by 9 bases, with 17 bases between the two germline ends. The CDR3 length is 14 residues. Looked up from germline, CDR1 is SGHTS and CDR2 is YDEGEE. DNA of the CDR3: TGTGCCAGCAGCCTGAGACAGTCCCTGGGGCCCCAGCATTTT. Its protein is CASSLRQSLGPQHF.

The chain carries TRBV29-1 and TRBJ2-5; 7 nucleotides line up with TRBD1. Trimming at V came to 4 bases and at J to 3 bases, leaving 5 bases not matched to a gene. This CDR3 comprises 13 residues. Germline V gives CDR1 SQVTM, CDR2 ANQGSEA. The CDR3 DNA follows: TGCAGCGTTGTTGGGACAGCCAAAGAGACCCAGTACTTC. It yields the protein CSVVGTAKETQYF.

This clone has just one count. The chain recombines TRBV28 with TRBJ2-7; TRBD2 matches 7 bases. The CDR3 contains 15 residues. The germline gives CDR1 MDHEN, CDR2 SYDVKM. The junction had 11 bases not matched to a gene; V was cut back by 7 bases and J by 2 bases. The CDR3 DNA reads TGTGCCAGCACCCCTCAATCGGGGGGTACCTACGAGCAGTACTTC. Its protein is CASTPQSGGTYEQYF.

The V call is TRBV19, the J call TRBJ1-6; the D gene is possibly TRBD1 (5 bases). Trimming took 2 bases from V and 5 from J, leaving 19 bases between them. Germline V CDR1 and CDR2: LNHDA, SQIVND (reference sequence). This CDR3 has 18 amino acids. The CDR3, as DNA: TGTGCCAGTAGTATACTTCGGGGGTCCGGAAACGATAATTCACCCCTCCACTTT. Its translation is CASSILRGSGNDNSPLHF. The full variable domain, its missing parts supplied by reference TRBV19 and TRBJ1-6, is DGGITQSPKYLFRKEGQNVTLSCEQNLNHDAMYWYRQDPGQGLRLIYYSQIVNDFQKGDIAEGYSVSREKKESFPLTVTSAQKNPTAFYLCASSILRGSGNDNSPLHFGNGTRLTVT.

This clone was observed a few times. CDR3 region: CSASGDSGYGYTF. The CDR3 DNA reads TGCAGTGCTAGTGGGGATTCAGGGTATGGCTACACCTTC. The chain is built from TRBV20-1 and TRBJ1-2; TRBD1 might be the D (5 bases). CDR1 and CDR2 from the germline V gene are DFQATT and SNEGSKA (reference sequence). The V end was cut by 3 bases, the J end by 5 bases, with 13 bases between. This CDR3 contains 13 residues.

The DNA for the CDR3 is TGTGCCAGCAGCTCTAGATTCCCGGGACAGGGGGCCTTTTTGAACGGCTACACCTTC. Amino acids: CASSSRFPGQGAFLNGYTF. V usage is TRBV11-2 and J usage is TRBJ1-2; 12 nucleotides match TRBD1. This CDR3 comprises 19 residues. In germline, CDR1 is SGHAT, CDR2 FQNNGV. Losses at the gene ends were 4 bases for V and 8 bases for J; bases not matched to a gene: 20.

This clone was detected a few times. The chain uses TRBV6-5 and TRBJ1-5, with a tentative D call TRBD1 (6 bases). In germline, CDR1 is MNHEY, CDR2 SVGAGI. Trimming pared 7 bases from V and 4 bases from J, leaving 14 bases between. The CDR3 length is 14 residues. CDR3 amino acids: CASTLYRVNQPQHF. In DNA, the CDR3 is TGTGCCAGCACCCTGTACAGGGTAAATCAGCCCCAGCATTTT.

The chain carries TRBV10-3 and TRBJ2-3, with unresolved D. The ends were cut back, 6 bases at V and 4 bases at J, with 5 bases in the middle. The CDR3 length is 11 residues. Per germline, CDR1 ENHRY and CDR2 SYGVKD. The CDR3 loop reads CAIRAADTQYF. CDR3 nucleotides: TGTGCCATCAGGGCGGCAGATACGCAGTATTTT.

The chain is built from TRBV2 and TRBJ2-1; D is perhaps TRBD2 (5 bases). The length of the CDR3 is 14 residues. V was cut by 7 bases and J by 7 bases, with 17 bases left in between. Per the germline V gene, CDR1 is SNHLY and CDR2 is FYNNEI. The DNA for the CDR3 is TGTGCCAGCATATATAGCGTCGGTCTAAATGAGCAGTTCTTC. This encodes CASIYSVGLNEQFF.

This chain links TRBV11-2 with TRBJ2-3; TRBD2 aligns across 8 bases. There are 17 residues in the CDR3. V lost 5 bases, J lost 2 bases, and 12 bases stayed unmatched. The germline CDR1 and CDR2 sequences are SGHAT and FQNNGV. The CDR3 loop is CASSRQPTSGYTDTQYF. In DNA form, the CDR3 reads TGTGCCAGCAGCCGCCAACCTACTAGCGGTTACACAGATACGCAGTATTTT.

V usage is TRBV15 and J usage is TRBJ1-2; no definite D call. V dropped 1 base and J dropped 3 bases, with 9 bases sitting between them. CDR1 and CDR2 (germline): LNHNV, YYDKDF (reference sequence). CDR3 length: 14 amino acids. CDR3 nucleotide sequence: TGTGCCACCAGCAGAGGGAGTACGGACTATGGCTACACCTTC. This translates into CATSRGSTDYGYTF. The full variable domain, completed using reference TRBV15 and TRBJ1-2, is DAMVIQNPRYQVTQFGKPVTLSCSQTLNHNVMYWYQQKSSQAPKLLFHYYDKDFNNEADTPDNFQSRRPNTSFCFLDIRSPGLGDTAMYLCATSRGSTDYGYTFGSGTRLTVV.

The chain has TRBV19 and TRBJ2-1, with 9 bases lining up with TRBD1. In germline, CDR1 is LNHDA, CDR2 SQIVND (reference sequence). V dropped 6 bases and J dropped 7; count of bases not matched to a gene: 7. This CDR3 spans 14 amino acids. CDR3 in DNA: TGTGCCAGTAGCACCGGGACAGGGTGGAATGAGCAGTTCTTC. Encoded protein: CASSTGTGWNEQFF. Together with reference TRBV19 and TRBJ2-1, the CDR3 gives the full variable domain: DGGITQSPKYLFRKEGQNVTLSCEQNLNHDAMYWYRQDPGQGLRLIYYSQIVNDFQKGDIAEGYSVSREKKESFPLTVTSAQKNPTAFYLCASSTGTGWNEQFFGPGTRLTVL.

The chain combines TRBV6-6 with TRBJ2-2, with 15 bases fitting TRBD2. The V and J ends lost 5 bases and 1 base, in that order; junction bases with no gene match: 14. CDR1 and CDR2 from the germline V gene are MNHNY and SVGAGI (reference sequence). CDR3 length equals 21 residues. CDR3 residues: CASSRDRPGLAGGLNTGELFF. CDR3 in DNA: TGTGCCAGCAGTCGGGACAGGCCGGGACTAGCGGGGGGCTTGAACACCGGGGAGCTGTTTTTT.

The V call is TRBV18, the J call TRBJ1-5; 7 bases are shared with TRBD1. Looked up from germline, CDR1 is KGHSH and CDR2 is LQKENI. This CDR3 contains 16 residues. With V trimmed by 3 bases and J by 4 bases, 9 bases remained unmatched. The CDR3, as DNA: TGTGCCAGCTCACCTAGGGACAGAACTCGGAATCAGCCCCAGCATTTT. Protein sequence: CASSPRDRTRNQPQHF.

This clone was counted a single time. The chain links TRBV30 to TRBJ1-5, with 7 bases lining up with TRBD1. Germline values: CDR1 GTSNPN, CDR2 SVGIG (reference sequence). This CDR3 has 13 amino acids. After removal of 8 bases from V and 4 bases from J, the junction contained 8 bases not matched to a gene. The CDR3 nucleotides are TGTGCCCGGTCGGAACAGGGGAATCAGCCCCAGCATTTT. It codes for CARSEQGNQPQHF.

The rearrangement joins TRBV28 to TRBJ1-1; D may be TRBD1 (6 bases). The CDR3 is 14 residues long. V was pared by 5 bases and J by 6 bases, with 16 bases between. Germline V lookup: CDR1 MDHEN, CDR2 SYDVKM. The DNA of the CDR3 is TGTGCCAGCAGTACCAGACAGGTTATGGCTGAAGCTTTCTTT. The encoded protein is CASSTRQVMAEAFF.

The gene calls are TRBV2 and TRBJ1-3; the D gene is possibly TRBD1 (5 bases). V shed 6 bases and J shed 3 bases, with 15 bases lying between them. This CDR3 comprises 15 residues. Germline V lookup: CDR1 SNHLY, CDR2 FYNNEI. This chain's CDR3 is CASSHRGRGGNTIYF. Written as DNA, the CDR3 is TGTGCCAGCAGCCACCGTGGAAGGGGTGGAAACACCATATATTTT.

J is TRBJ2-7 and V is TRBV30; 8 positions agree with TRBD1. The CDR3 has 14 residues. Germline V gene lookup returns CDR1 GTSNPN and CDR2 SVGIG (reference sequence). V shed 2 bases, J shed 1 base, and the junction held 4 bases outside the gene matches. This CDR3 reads CAWSRQGTSYEQYF. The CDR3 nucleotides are TGTGCCTGGAGTCGACAGGGGACATCCTACGAGCAGTACTTC. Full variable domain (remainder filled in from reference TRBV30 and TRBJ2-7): SQTIHQWPATLVQPVGSPLSLECTVEGTSNPNLYWYRQAAGRGLQLLFYSVGIGQISSEVPQNLSASRPQDRQFILSSKKLLLSDSGFYLCAWSRQGTSYEQYFGPGTRLTVT.

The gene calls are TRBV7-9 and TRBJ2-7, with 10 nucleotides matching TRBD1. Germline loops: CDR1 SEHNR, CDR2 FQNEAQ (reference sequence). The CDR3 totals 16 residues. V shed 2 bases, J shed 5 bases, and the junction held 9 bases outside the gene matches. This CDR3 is CASSLLAGTGVHEQYF. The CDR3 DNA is TGTGCCAGCAGCTTACTCGCCGGGACAGGGGTCCACGAGCAGTACTTC.

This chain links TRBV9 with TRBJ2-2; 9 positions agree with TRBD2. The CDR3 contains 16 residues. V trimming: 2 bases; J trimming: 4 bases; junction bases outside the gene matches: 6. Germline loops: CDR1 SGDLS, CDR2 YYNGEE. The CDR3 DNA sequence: TGTGCCAGCAGCGTTACGGGACTAGCTAGCACCGGGGAGCTGTTTTTT. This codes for CASSVTGLASTGELFF. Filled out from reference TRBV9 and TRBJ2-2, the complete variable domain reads DSGVTQTPKHLITATGQRVTLRCSPRSGDLSVYWYQQSLDQGLQFLIQYYNGEERAKGNILERFSAQQFPDLHSELNLSSLELGDSALYFCASSVTGLASTGELFFGEGSRLTVL.

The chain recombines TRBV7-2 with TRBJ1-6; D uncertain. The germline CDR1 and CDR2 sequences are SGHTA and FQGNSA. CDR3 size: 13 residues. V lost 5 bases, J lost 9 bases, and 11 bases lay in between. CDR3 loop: CASSPNSVSPLHF. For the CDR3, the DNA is TGTGCCAGCAGCCCCAATTCGGTTTCACCCCTCCACTTT.

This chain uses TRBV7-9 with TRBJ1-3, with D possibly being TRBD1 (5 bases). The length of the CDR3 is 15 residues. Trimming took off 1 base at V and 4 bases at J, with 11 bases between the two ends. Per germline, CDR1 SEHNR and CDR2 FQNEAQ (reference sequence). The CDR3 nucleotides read TGTGCCAGCAGCTTAGAGCAGGGTCCGGGAAACACCATATATTTT. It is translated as CASSLEQGPGNTIYF.